The rows below give T cell receptor beta chains drawn from one sample of a study of cytomegalovirus exposure and HLA in healthy donors. Clones were read by immunoSEQ multiplex PCR, and TCRdb kept only the in-frame ones, dropping some. The sample holds approximately 110,000 clones, roughly two thirds seen once. Sequenced material: PBMCs. Receptors originate from a man aged 35-49 years in good health and CMV-seronegative. CDR3s include the opening cysteine and the closing phenylalanine or tryptophan. The D gene is left open where the match is weak. A clone size is listed for some rows: how often the clone was seen (once, few, many), or a class if it is expanded.

j_gene,d_gene,v_gene,abundance,CDR3aa,CDR3nt
TRBJ2-3,.,TRBV28,few,CASRQGVGIVDTQYF,TGTGCCAGCAGACAAGGGGTGGGAATAGTAGATACGCAGTATTTT
TRBJ1-4,TRBD1,TRBV9,.,CASNRGQVSNEKLFF,TGTGCCAGCAACCGGGGACAGGTCTCTAATGAAAAACTGTTTTTT
TRBJ1-4,TRBD1,TRBV5-6,.,CASSAGTGRVITNEKLFF,TGTGCCAGCAGTGCCGGGACAGGGAGGGTTATTACTAATGAAAAACTGTTTTTT
TRBJ2-2,TRBD1,TRBV19,.,CASSPLGTGTGELFF,TGTGCCAGTAGTCCTCTCGGGACAGGGACCGGGGAGCTGTTTTTT
TRBJ2-7,.,TRBV5-6,few,CASGKEQGQYF,TGTGCCAGCGGTAAGGAACAGGGGCAGTACTTC
TRBJ1-3,TRBD1,TRBV5-6,.,CASSFATGTGDNTIYF,TGTGCCAGCAGCTTTGCCACCGGGACAGGGGACAACACCATATATTTT
TRBJ2-7,TRBD1,TRBV6-5,.,CASSQTGTGNYEQYF,TGTGCCAGCAGTCAAACCGGGACAGGGAACTACGAGCAGTACTTC
TRBJ1-5,.,TRBV6-5,.,CASGLYGSVQPQHF,TGTGCCAGCGGGCTATACGGATCGGTTCAGCCCCAGCATTTT
TRBJ2-7,.,TRBV10-2,.,CASKRIGQTYEQYF,TGCGCCAGCAAACGAATTGGACAGACCTACGAGCAGTACTTC
TRBJ2-7,TRBD1,TRBV7-2,.,CASSLTGGLYEQYF,TGTGCCAGCAGCTTGACAGGGGGCCTCTACGAGCAGTACTTC
TRBJ1-5,.,TRBV6-1,once,CASSDIFGAGNQPQHF,TGTGCCAGCAGTGATATTTTCGGGGCGGGGAATCAGCCCCAGCATTTT
TRBJ2-7,TRBD2,TRBV4-3,few,CASSQGASGGRYEQYF,TGCGCCAGCAGCCAGGGGGCGAGCGGGGGGCGGTACGAGCAGTACTTC
TRBJ2-6,.,TRBV9,.,CASSKLAGANVLTF,TGTGCCAGCAGCAAACTGGCTGGGGCCAACGTCCTGACTTTC
TRBJ1-2,.,TRBV5-1,.,CASSLDRRANYGYTF,TGCGCCAGCAGCTTGGACCGCCGGGCTAACTATGGCTACACCTTC
TRBJ2-2,.,TRBV7-9,few,CASSSASTAPTGELFF,TGTGCCAGCAGCTCCGCCTCGACAGCACCGACCGGGGAGCTGTTTTTT
TRBJ1-1,TRBD1,TRBV9,.,CASQRGTGKAEAFF,TGTGCCAGCCAGCGAGGGACAGGGAAAGCTGAAGCTTTCTTT
TRBJ2-7,.,TRBV13,.,CASSFQGSDYEQYF,TGTGCCAGCAGCTTCCAGGGGAGCGACTACGAGCAGTACTTC
TRBJ2-7,TRBD2,TRBV4-3,.,CASSHYSGGNYEQYF,TGCGCCAGCAGCCATTATAGCGGGGGGAACTACGAGCAGTACTTC
TRBJ2-3,.,TRBV5-1,.,CASSQGPTDTQYF,TGCGCCAGCAGCCAGGGGCCCACAGATACGCAGTATTTT
TRBJ2-7,.,TRBV5-1,.,CASSPGTSLGGQYF,TGCGCCAGCAGCCCCGGGACAAGTCTTGGCGGGCAGTACTTC
TRBJ1-2,TRBD1,TRBV27,.,CASSSILTGTGDGYTF,TGTGCCAGCAGTTCCATCCTAACCGGGACAGGGGATGGCTACACCTTC
TRBJ1-3,.,TRBV5-1,.,CASSLDWGLSGNTIYF,TGCGCCAGCAGCTTGGATTGGGGGCTCTCTGGAAACACCATATATTTT
TRBJ2-7,.,TRBV6-1,.,CASTPGSGLREQYF,TGTGCCAGCACCCCGGGGTCGGGGTTACGCGAGCAGTACTTC
TRBJ1-2,.,TRBV4-3,.,CASSQDPLVPGRSYGYTF,TGCGCCAGCAGCCAAGATCCCCTTGTCCCCGGTCGGTCCTATGGCTACACCTTC
TRBJ1-5,.,TRBV19,.,CASSLGDQPQHF,TGTGCCAGTTCTCTCGGGGATCAGCCCCAGCATTTT
TRBJ2-7,TRBD1,TRBV7-9,.,CASSLVARGRDEQYF,TGTGCCAGCAGCTTAGTGGCCAGGGGGCGCGACGAGCAGTACTTC
TRBJ1-1,TRBD1,TRBV28,.,CASSYRGHTEAFF,TGTGCCAGCAGTTACAGGGGTCACACTGAAGCTTTCTTT
TRBJ2-1,.,TRBV19,.,CASRGRHDSYNEQFF,TGTGCCAGTAGAGGGAGACACGACTCCTACAATGAGCAGTTCTTC
TRBJ1-5,.,TRBV28,.,CASSLFPDTNQPQHF,TGTGCCAGCAGTTTATTTCCCGACACCAATCAGCCCCAGCATTTT
TRBJ1-5,.,TRBV4-3,.,CASSQDWGGGQPQHF,TGCGCCAGCAGCCAAGATTGGGGAGGCGGTCAGCCCCAGCATTTT
TRBJ2-7,.,TRBV7-9,.,CSSSFLGQPKEQYF,TGTTCCAGCAGCTTCCTGGGGCAACCAAAGGAGCAGTACTTC